This TCR beta chain appears in the sequencing data of a study of shared clonotypes between healthy human individuals. Naive CD8 isolation took CD45RO-negative cells positively selected for CCR7 and excluded terminally differentiated effector memory CD45RA+ cells. Some clones are missing from TCRdb's copy, which holds only in-frame ones; the method was immunoSEQ multiplex PCR. The sample yields 2 million to 2.5 million clones, less than 95% seen once. Comments on this clone: Its antigen is not known.

Study outcomes and limitations: Among a handful of donors, about 4.6% of naive CD4 clonotypes were found in common.

The specimen sequenced was naive CD8+ T cells sorted from blood. This TCR was recovered from a man younger than 35 in good health.

The CDR3, as DNA: TGTGCTAGTGGTCCCACAGATACGCAGTATTTT. It is translated as CASGPTDTQYF. This chain uses TRBV12-5 with TRBJ2-3; D not certain. The germline V gene has CDR1 LGHNT and CDR2 FRNRAP. Trimming removed 5 bases at V and 2 bases at J, with 2 bases between. This CDR3 is 11 amino acids long.